Shown below are 30 T cell receptor beta chains from a single sample sequenced in a study of T-cell memory formation after mild COVID-19. TCRdb passed the 5' RACE reads through MiXCR, listing each CDR3 protein once. Of about 540,000 distinct CDR3 sequences listed, about 20% were seen once; the top ten hold 12%. The sample taken for sequencing was PBMCs or a T cell subset sorted from them (not recorded which). The source is an adult woman who had mild COVID-19 (a few samples of this study predate the infection). Cell type and time point are not known.

The chain carries TRBV2 and TRBJ1-6; D gene uncertain. The germline gives CDR1 SNHLY, CDR2 FYNNEI. Trimming removed 0 bases from V and 7 bases from J, with 10 bases in between. This CDR3 is built from 15 residues. The CDR3 protein is CASSEAPLKNSPLHF. The CDR3 DNA reads as TGTGCCAGCAGTGAAGCTCCGTTAAAGAATTCACCCCTCCACTTT.

This clonotype was counted many times. V is TRBV7-9 and J is TRBJ2-1; 15 bases map to TRBD2. Trimming at V came to 7 bases and at J to 6 bases, leaving 25 bases not matched to a gene. Germline CDR1 and CDR2: SEHNR and FQNEAQ (reference sequence). This CDR3 spans 22 amino acids. The CDR3 region is CASNPPWEAGTSGRTLLNEQFF. CDR3 DNA sequence: TGTGCCAGCAACCCCCCGTGGGAAGCCGGGACTAGCGGGAGGACGCTTCTCAATGAGCAGTTCTTC.

The rearrangement joins TRBV18 to TRBJ2-5; weak D call: TRBD1 (5 bases). V was pared by 3 bases and J by 2 bases, with 10 bases between. Germline assignment: CDR1 KGHSH and CDR2 LQKENI. The CDR3 length is 14 residues. CDR3 residues: CASSPHKGQETQYF. In DNA form, the CDR3 reads TGTGCCAGCTCACCTCACAAGGGGCAAGAGACCCAGTACTTC. Drawing the rest from reference TRBV18 and TRBJ2-5, the complete variable domain is NAGVMQNPRHLVRRRGQEARLRCSPMKGHSHVYWYRQLPEEGLKFMVYLQKENIIDESGMPKERFSAEFPKEGPSILRIQQVVRGDSAAYFCASSPHKGQETQYFGPGTRLLVL.

The table lists this clonotype with a few counts. This chain joins TRBV10-3 and TRBJ1-2; TRBD1 matches at 7 bases. This CDR3 region has 16 residues. Trimming removed 6 bases from V and 8 bases from J; junction bases left unmatched: 18. CDR1 ENHRY and CDR2 SYGVKD come from the germline V gene. CDR3 protein: CAISEGPATGSGGYTF. CDR3 DNA: TGTGCCATCAGCGAGGGCCCCGCGACAGGGTCGGGCGGCTACACCTTC.

The V and J genes are TRBV24-1 and TRBJ2-1, with TRBD1 matching over 11 bases. This CDR3 comprises 16 residues. Per germline, CDR1 KGHDR and CDR2 SFDVKD. The V and J ends lost 1 base and 5 bases, in that order; junction bases with no gene match: 3. The CDR3 DNA reads as TGTGCCACCAGTGATTTCGGGACAGGGGGACACAATGAGCAGTTCTTC. Protein sequence: CATSDFGTGGHNEQFF.

This clonotype turned up a few times. The rearrangement joins TRBV24-1 to TRBJ2-7; 15 nucleotides match TRBD2. Germline V CDR1 and CDR2: KGHDR, SFDVKD. The CDR3 is made up of 17 amino acids. Losses at the gene ends were 7 bases for V and 4 bases for J; bases not matched to a gene: 10. DNA for the CDR3: TGTGCCACCAGCCCCGGGACTAGCGGGGGGCCTTTATACGAGCAGTACTTC. This sequence encodes CATSPGTSGGPLYEQYF.

The CDR3 reads CASSQKAGEQYF. In nucleotides, the CDR3 is TGTGCCAGCAGCCAAAAAGCCGGCGAGCAGTACTTC. The rearrangement joins TRBV3-1 to TRBJ2-7; D is ambiguous. The germline CDR1 and CDR2 sequences are LGHDT and YNNKEL (reference sequence). Trimming removed 2 bases at V and 6 bases at J, with 8 bases between. The CDR3 runs 12 residues.

The rearrangement uses TRBV15 and TRBJ2-1; a weak D match, TRBD2 (6 bases). Looked up from germline, CDR1 is LNHNV and CDR2 is YYDKDF (reference sequence). Between the trimmed V and J ends, which lost 5 bases and 8 bases, there was a span of 25 bases. The CDR3 covers 17 residues. The CDR3 spells CATSAGLSYLSTHEQFF. The CDR3 DNA is TGTGCCACCAGCGCGGGGTTATCCTATCTGAGCACCCATGAGCAGTTCTTC.

The chain employs TRBV6-6 and TRBJ1-4, with TRBD1 matching over 9 bases. This CDR3 spans 15 amino acids. Germline V gene data show CDR1 as MNHNY and CDR2 as SVGAGI (reference sequence). V was clipped by 6 bases and J by 5 bases; unmatched bases: 7. CDR3: CASRFSGTGNEKLFF. In nucleotides, the CDR3 is TGTGCCAGCAGATTCAGTGGGACAGGGAATGAAAAACTGTTTTTT.

The rearrangement links TRBV6-1 to TRBJ2-1; 9 nucleotides line up with TRBD1. Losses at the gene ends were 3 bases for V and 14 bases for J; bases not matched to a gene: 8. The CDR3 totals 13 residues. Germline V lookup: CDR1 MNHNS, CDR2 SASEGT. Here the CDR3 DNA reads TGTGCCAGCAGTGATGTGTTGGGGACAGGGAAGTTCTTC. The encoded protein is CASSDVLGTGKFF.

This clonotype was counted at least ten times. The genes are TRBV5-1 and TRBJ2-6, with D perhaps matching TRBD1 (5 bases). Trimming stripped 4 bases from V and 0 bases from J, with 11 bases between. The CDR3 covers 16 residues. The germline V gene has CDR1 SGHRS and CDR2 YFSETQ. CDR3 sequence reads: CASSPRQSSGANVLTF. CDR3 in DNA: TGCGCCAGCAGCCCTAGACAGAGCTCTGGGGCCAACGTCCTGACTTTC.

This clonotype was counted a few times. V usage is TRBV7-8 and J usage is TRBJ2-7, with D perhaps TRBD2 (6 bases). The CDR3 has 13 residues. Trimming removed 5 bases at V and 7 bases at J, with 15 bases between. The germline V gene has CDR1 SGHVS and CDR2 FQNEAQ. Written as DNA, the CDR3 is TGTGCCAGCAGCCCGCCAGCGGGCCGGGAGCAGTACTTC. Translated, it gives CASSPPAGREQYF.

The chain is built from TRBV3-1 and TRBJ2-2; D remains unclear. V was pared by 5 bases and J by 1 base, with 8 bases between. The CDR3 has 14 residues. In germline, CDR1 is LGHDT, CDR2 YNNKEL (reference sequence). CDR3 protein: CASSIMVNTGELFF. The CDR3 nucleotides are TGTGCCAGCAGCATAATGGTGAACACCGGGGAGCTGTTTTTT.

This clonotype was counted only a few times. The V and J genes are TRBV7-2 and TRBJ2-7, with a possible D match to TRBD1 (7 bases). This CDR3 region has 14 residues. CDR1 is SGHTA and CDR2 is FQGNSA in the germline V gene. With 4 bases removed from V and 3 bases from J, the gap between germline ends came to 13 bases. The CDR3 protein is CASSSGGNGYEQYF. CDR3 nucleotide sequence: TGTGCCAGCAGCTCAGGGGGGAACGGCTACGAGCAGTACTTC.

This clonotype was seen many times. The J gene is TRBJ2-7, the V gene TRBV5-1; D not resolved. The CDR3 consists of 13 residues. Germline V gives CDR1 SGHRS, CDR2 YFSETQ. V lost 5 bases, J lost 3 bases, and 12 bases lay in between. Written as DNA, the CDR3 is TGCGCCAGCAGTGATTGGCAGAGCTACGAGCAGTACTTC. Translating gives CASSDWQSYEQYF. Drawing the rest from reference TRBV5-1 and TRBJ2-7, the complete variable domain is KAGVTQTPRYLIKTRGQQVTLSCSPISGHRSVSWYQQTPGQGLQFLFEYFSETQRNKGNFPGRFSGRQFSNSRSEMNVSTLELGDSALYLCASSDWQSYEQYFGPGTRLTVT.

The chain recombines TRBV11-2 with TRBJ2-7; no reliable D call. This CDR3 has 16 amino acids. The ends were cut back, 0 bases at V and 0 bases at J, with 12 bases in the middle. CDR1 is SGHAT, CDR2 FQNNGV, per germline. CDR3 protein: CASSLDQLQSSYEQYF. The DNA for the CDR3 is TGTGCCAGCAGCTTAGATCAGTTACAGAGCTCCTACGAGCAGTACTTC.

The DNA of the CDR3 is TGTGCCTGGACCCGCGGGTTCGCTAATTCACCCCTCCACTTT. Translated, it gives CAWTRGFANSPLHF. J is TRBJ1-6 and V is TRBV30; D ambiguous. V was clipped by 4 bases and J by 6 bases, with 13 bases between them. CDR3 length: 14 residues. CDR1 is GTSNPN and CDR2 is SVGIG in the germline V gene (reference sequence). The entire variable domain, with the rest obtained from reference TRBV30 and TRBJ1-6, is as follows: SQTIHQWPATLVQPVGSPLSLECTVEGTSNPNLYWYRQAAGRGLQLLFYSVGIGQISSEVPQNLSASRPQDRQFILSSKKLLLSDSGFYLCAWTRGFANSPLHFGNGTRLTVT.

This chain connects TRBV7-9 to TRBJ2-7, with a tentative D call TRBD1 (5 bases). The CDR3 extends over 14 amino acids. Germline V lookup: CDR1 SEHNR, CDR2 FQNEAQ (reference sequence). Trimming cost V 3 bases and J 2 bases, with 11 bases left between them. CDR3 residues: CASSLGRSPYEQYF. The CDR3 coding sequence is TGTGCCAGCAGCTTGGGGCGAAGCCCCTACGAGCAGTACTTC.

The chain combines TRBV6-1 with TRBJ2-2, with a tentative D call TRBD1 (6 bases). Germline-derived CDR1 and CDR2 are MNHNS and SASEGT. V gave up 3 bases and J gave up 5 bases, with 13 bases separating them. CDR3 size: 15 residues. Written as DNA, the CDR3 is TGTGCCAGCAGTGAGTCCACAGGGTTGACCGGGGAGCTGTTTTTT. It is translated as CASSESTGLTGELFF.

The CDR3 reads CASSTGSEQYF. DNA of the CDR3: TGTGCCAGCAGTACAGGGAGTGAGCAGTACTTC. The chain carries TRBV25-1 and TRBJ2-7, with D perhaps matching TRBD1 (6 bases). Trimming removed 5 bases from V and 7 bases from J, with 9 bases in between. Germline V gene data show CDR1 as MGHDK and CDR2 as SYGVNS. CDR3 length: 11 amino acids.

This rearrangement joins TRBV24-1 to TRBJ2-1; D perhaps matches TRBD1 (6 bases). The germline CDR1 and CDR2 sequences are KGHDR and SFDVKD. The CDR3 runs to 14 residues. V was cut by 6 bases and J by 6 bases, with 14 bases left in between. CDR3 in amino acids: CATSHGRGVNEQFF. DNA of the CDR3: TGTGCCACCAGTCATGGCAGGGGCGTCAATGAGCAGTTCTTC.

V and J are TRBV7-3 and TRBJ2-3, with 12 bases identical to TRBD2. V shed 5 bases, J shed 0 bases, and the junction held 9 bases outside the gene matches. The CDR3 is 18 amino acids. Germline CDR1 reads SGHTA; CDR2 reads FQGTGA. CDR3 bases: TGTGCCAGCAGCCCCCGGACTAGCGGGACGTTTAGCACAGATACGCAGTATTTT. As protein: CASSPRTSGTFSTDTQYF.

The table lists this clonotype with a few counts. The chain links TRBV3-1 to TRBJ2-2; weak D call: TRBD2 (5 bases). In germline, CDR1 is LGHDT, CDR2 YNNKEL (reference sequence). Trimming took 3 bases from V and 4 from J, leaving 9 bases between them. The CDR3 extends over 14 amino acids. This CDR3 reads CASSHDEGTGELFF. The CDR3 DNA reads TGTGCCAGCAGCCATGACGAGGGCACCGGGGAGCTGTTTTTT.

This clonotype was seen a few times. The V and J genes are TRBV5-4 and TRBJ1-6; a possible D gene is TRBD1 (5 bases). Trimming cost V 4 bases and J 8 bases, with 10 bases left between them. CDR1 is SGHNT and CDR2 is YYREEE in the germline V gene (reference sequence). This CDR3 comprises 13 residues. For the CDR3, the DNA is TGTGCCAGCAGCCGGGGGGTCGATTCACCCCTCCACTTT. Protein product: CASSRGVDSPLHF.

The chain is built from TRBV20-1 and TRBJ2-7; D might be TRBD1 (6 bases). The CDR3 has 13 residues. Germline values: CDR1 DFQATT, CDR2 SNEGSKA (reference sequence). Trimming removed 6 bases from V and 6 bases from J, with 18 bases in between. The CDR3 reads CSARKTGLGEQYF. CDR3 DNA sequence: TGCAGTGCCCGCAAGACAGGTCTCGGCGAGCAGTACTTC.

V is TRBV6-5 and J is TRBJ1-6; TRBD1 is a possible D gene (5 bases). The CDR3 is 13 amino acids. Trimming pared 5 bases from V and 8 bases from J, leaving 10 bases between. Germline values: CDR1 MNHEY, CDR2 SVGAGI. CDR3 coding DNA: TGTGCCAGCAGTCCTCGGGGGTATTCACCCCTCCACTTT. Translation gives CASSPRGYSPLHF.

This clonotype was seen only a few times. V is TRBV12-3 or TRBV12-4 and J is TRBJ2-1; 14 bases match TRBD2. This CDR3 comprises 16 residues. The ends lost 2 bases at V and 8 bases at J; junction bases unmatched: 5. DNA for the CDR3: TGTGCCAGCAGTTTAAGGACTAGCGGGAGGAAGGATGAGCAGTTCTTC. Translated, it gives CASSLRTSGRKDEQFF.

This clonotype was found many times. V usage is TRBV25-1 and J usage is TRBJ1-5; D not certain. In germline, CDR1 is MGHDK, CDR2 SYGVNS. This CDR3 comprises 14 residues. V was cut by 2 bases and J by 9 bases, with 14 bases left in between. The CDR3 here is CASSELESAAPQHF. CDR3 nucleotide sequence: TGTGCCAGCAGTGAACTGGAATCGGCCGCGCCCCAGCATTTT.

In nucleotides, the CDR3 is TGTGCCAGCAGCTTAGCCCTGGGAAGGGCCTACGAGCAGTACTTC. It is translated as CASSLALGRAYEQYF. The chain has TRBV11-1 and TRBJ2-7; no clear D gene. Between the trimmed V and J ends, which lost 0 bases and 2 bases, there was a span of 11 bases. CDR1 is SGHAT, CDR2 FQDESV, per germline (reference sequence). The CDR3 consists of 15 residues.

In nucleotides, the CDR3 is TGCAGCGTTGTAGGCGGGGGTAGTTACAATGAGCAGTTCTTC. Its protein product is CSVVGGGSYNEQFF. The V and J genes are TRBV29-1 and TRBJ2-1; 7 positions match TRBD2. This CDR3 is 14 amino acids long. V dropped 4 bases and J dropped 4; count of bases not matched to a gene: 7. Germline assignment: CDR1 SQVTM and CDR2 ANQGSEA.